In its sample, the clone carrying this T cell receptor (beta chain) was seen once. Its cognate antigen is unknown. Per germline, CDR1 MNHEY and CDR2 SVGAGI. This CDR3 spans 15 amino acids. The trim removed 6 bases at V and 2 bases at J, leaving 7 bases unmatched. This record comes from a study of cytomegalovirus exposure and HLA in healthy donors. Points from the study as a whole: A likely sequencing artifact accounted for one observed cluster of highly shared sequence variants. Equally common other TCR beta chains were less clonally expanded than HLA-associated ones, a later analysis found.

Primers for the PCR totalled 60 Vbeta and 13 Jbeta. The assay was immunoSEQ multiplex PCR, and TCRdb's table has in-frame clones only and misses some. The repertoire consists of approximately 240,000 clones, with more than 60% occurring once and the leading ten covering roughly 2.5%. While unrecorded immune exposures were likely, the donors were nominally healthy when sampled. The V and J genes are TRBV6-5 and TRBJ1-5, with 7 bases identical to TRBD1. Sequenced sample: PBMCs. The source is a woman aged 60 to 75 in good health and CMV-seropositive. CDR3 nucleotides: TGTGCCAGCAGCTTGACAGGGTACGGCAATCAGCCCCAGCATTTT. It is translated as CASSLTGYGNQPQHF.